These 20 T cell receptor beta chains came from one sample sequenced in a study of blood T cell repertoires in COVID-19. Using immunoSEQ multiplex PCR, the repertoire was profiled, and TCRdb retains in-frame clones only, with some absent. The repertoire has a few hundred thousand clones, roughly nine tenths of them found once; the top ten carry 6.5% to 8.5%. The source material was PBMCs or T cells enriched from blood (not recorded which). These receptors all stem from a woman aged 60-75 years who had recovered from COVID-19.

V usage is TRBV30 and J usage is TRBJ2-3; maybe TRBD1 (6 bases). Germline CDR1 and CDR2: GTSNPN and SVGIG (reference sequence). Between the trimmed V and J ends, which lost 4 bases and 3 bases, there was a span of 14 bases. The CDR3 spans 14 residues. CDR3 loop: CAWKETGSTDTQYF. DNA for the CDR3: TGTGCCTGGAAGGAGACAGGATCAACAGATACGCAGTATTTT.

The rearrangement links TRBV5-4 to TRBJ1-6; 8 nucleotides agree with TRBD1. The length of the CDR3 is 15 residues. Trimming took 5 bases from V and 5 from J; bases not matched to a gene: 6. Germline V gene data show CDR1 as SGHNT and CDR2 as YYREEE (reference sequence). CDR3 sequence reads: CASRKDRDHNSPLHF. The CDR3 DNA sequence: TGTGCCAGCAGGAAGGACAGGGACCATAATTCACCCCTCCACTTT.

The chain has TRBV30 and TRBJ2-1, with 8 bases aligning to TRBD2. The ends lost 2 bases at V and 9 bases at J; junction bases unmatched: 9. This CDR3 is built from 14 residues. The germline gives CDR1 GTSNPN, CDR2 SVGIG (reference sequence). CDR3 sequence (DNA): TGTGCCTGGAGTAGGACGGGGGGGCCGAGTGAGCAGTTCTTC. This translates into CAWSRTGGPSEQFF.

The chain uses TRBV12-5 and TRBJ2-3, with 10 bases identical to TRBD2. This CDR3 region has 21 residues. Germline values: CDR1 LGHNT, CDR2 FRNRAP. With V trimmed by 0 bases and J by 1 base, 16 bases remained unmatched. CDR3 in DNA: TGTGCTAGTGGTTTGGTACTTGGTAGCGGGGGGCCGCGTGGTGGCACAGATACGCAGTATTTT. Translation gives CASGLVLGSGGPRGGTDTQYF. Full variable domain (missing parts from reference TRBV12-5 and TRBJ2-3): DARVTQTPRHKVTEMGQEVTMRCQPILGHNTVFWYRQTMMQGLELLAYFRNRAPLDDSGMPKDRFSAEMPDATLATLKIQPSEPRDSAVYFCASGLVLGSGGPRGGTDTQYFGPGTRLTVL.

J is TRBJ2-2 and V is TRBV30; TRBD2 is a possible D gene (5 bases). Germline lookup yields CDR1 GTSNPN and CDR2 SVGIG (reference sequence). V was clipped by 3 bases and J by 2 bases, with 16 bases between them. CDR3 length: 16 residues. The CDR3 region has the DNA TGTGCCTGGAGGGCTTCTCCGGGATATAACACCGGGGAGCTGTTTTTT. It encodes CAWRASPGYNTGELFF. Based on the CDR3 plus reference TRBV30 and TRBJ2-2, the full variable domain is SQTIHQWPATLVQPVGSPLSLECTVEGTSNPNLYWYRQAAGRGLQLLFYSVGIGQISSEVPQNLSASRPQDRQFILSSKKLLLSDSGFYLCAWRASPGYNTGELFFGEGSRLTVL.

This chain joins TRBV7-9 and TRBJ2-7, with 10 positions matching TRBD2. Germline V CDR1 and CDR2: SEHNR, FQNEAQ (reference sequence). The length of the CDR3 is 15 residues. V lost 6 bases, J lost 0 bases, and 5 bases stayed unmatched. CDR3 in DNA: TGTGCCAGCAGTCTTCTAGCGGGGGCCTCCTACGAGCAGTACTTC. This gives the protein CASSLLAGASYEQYF. Using reference TRBV7-9 and TRBJ2-7 for the parts outside the CDR3, the full variable domain is DTGVSQNPRHKITKRGQNVTFRCDPISEHNRLYWYRQTLGQGPEFLTYFQNEAQLEKSRLLSDRFSAERPKGSFSTLEIQRTEQGDSAMYLCASSLLAGASYEQYFGPGTRLTVT.

This clone was seen a handful of times. V and J are TRBV6-5 and TRBJ2-2, with TRBD2 identical over 8 bases. V was pared by 6 bases and J by 5 bases, with 8 bases of the junction left unmatched. Germline V gene lookup returns CDR1 MNHEY and CDR2 SVGAGI. The CDR3 extends over 15 amino acids. CDR3 in amino acids: CASSDERGWTGELFF. Written as DNA, the CDR3 is TGTGCCAGCAGCGACGAGCGGGGGTGGACCGGGGAGCTGTTTTTT.

This clone was counted a single time. This chain uses TRBV9 with TRBJ2-7, with TRBD1 identical over 7 bases. V shed 3 bases and J 5 bases; nucleotides not matched to a gene: 5. This CDR3 region has 13 residues. CDR1 and CDR2 (germline): SGDLS, YYNGEE. CDR3 bases: TGTGCCAGCAGCGGAAGACAGGGTCACGAGCAGTACTTC. It specifies CASSGRQGHEQYF.

This clone was seen only once. The rearrangement links TRBV20-1 to TRBJ2-2; D unclear. The CDR3 consists of 11 residues. Between the trimmed V and J ends, which lost 2 bases and 8 bases, there was a span of 6 bases. The germline gives CDR1 DFQATT, CDR2 SNEGSKA (reference sequence). Written as DNA, the CDR3 is TGCAGTGCTAGATCGGTGGGGGAGCTGTTTTTT. As protein: CSARSVGELFF.

The chain links TRBV7-2 to TRBJ2-3, with TRBD2 matching 8 bases. Germline-derived CDR1 and CDR2 are SGHTA and FQGNSA. The V segment lost 3 bases and the J segment 3 bases; nucleotides outside the gene matches: 5. The CDR3 covers 15 residues. Here the CDR3 DNA reads TGTGCCAGCAGCTTCGCGGGGGGCGGGACAGATACGCAGTATTTT. This sequence encodes CASSFAGGGTDTQYF.

The chain has TRBV5-1 and TRBJ1-5; D remains ambiguous. Germline lookup yields CDR1 SGHRS and CDR2 YFSETQ. The V end was cut by 2 bases, the J end by 5 bases, with 8 bases between. This CDR3 is 13 amino acids long. The CDR3 region is CASSFGRDQPQHF. As DNA, the CDR3 is TGCGCCAGCAGCTTTGGGCGAGATCAGCCCCAGCATTTT.

The chain joins TRBV24-1 to TRBJ2-3; TRBD1 aligns across 7 bases. The ends lost 7 bases at V and 7 bases at J; junction bases unmatched: 10. Germline V CDR1 and CDR2: KGHDR, SFDVKD. The length of the CDR3 is 14 residues. The CDR3: CATSGDRLTYTQYF. CDR3 in DNA: TGTGCCACCAGCGGGGACAGACTAACTTATACGCAGTATTTT.

The CDR3 spells CASSPLTSGVRSGSYNEQFF. Here the CDR3 DNA reads TGTGCCAGCTCACCCTTGACTAGCGGGGTTCGCAGCGGGTCCTACAATGAGCAGTTCTTC. V gene TRBV18 combines with J gene TRBJ2-1, with 11 bases matching TRBD2. The V and J ends lost 3 bases and 1 base, in that order; junction bases with no gene match: 14. Per the germline V gene, CDR1 is KGHSH and CDR2 is LQKENI. CDR3 length: 20 residues.

The V call is TRBV7-2, the J call TRBJ2-5; 9 bases match TRBD2. CDR1 and CDR2 from the germline V gene are SGHTA and FQGNSA. V lost 5 bases, J lost 5 bases, and 15 bases stayed unmatched. The CDR3 length is 17 residues. The chain's CDR3 is CASSPRWRGGVGETQYF. CDR3 DNA: TGTGCCAGCAGCCCCCGATGGCGGGGGGGAGTGGGGGAGACCCAGTACTTC. Filled out from reference TRBV7-2 and TRBJ2-5, the complete variable domain reads GAGVSQSPSNKVTEKGKDVELRCDPISGHTALYWYRQSLGQGLEFLIYFQGNSAPDKSGLPSDRFSAERTGGSVSTLTIQRTQQEDSAVYLCASSPRWRGGVGETQYFGPGTRLLVL.

This sequence joins TRBV30 and TRBJ1-2, with D hard to call. Germline V gene data show CDR1 as GTSNPN and CDR2 as SVGIG (reference sequence). Trimming shortened V by 4 bases and J by 1 base, and 16 bases separated the two germline ends. This CDR3 spans 15 amino acids. CDR3 sequence reads: CAWTLQSAFNYGYTF. The CDR3 coding sequence is TGTGCCTGGACCCTTCAGTCAGCGTTTAACTATGGCTACACCTTC.

CDR3 amino acids: CASSPGQDRSGNTIYF. The CDR3 nucleotides are TGTGCCAGCTCACCGGGACAGGACCGCTCTGGAAACACCATATATTTT. The chain recombines TRBV18 with TRBJ1-3; the match to TRBD1 covers 8 bases. Germline V gives CDR1 KGHSH, CDR2 LQKENI. V was pared by 3 bases and J by 0 bases, with 4 bases of the junction left unmatched. The CDR3 spans 16 residues.

This chain links TRBV9 with TRBJ2-3; 13 nucleotides line up with TRBD2. V trimming: 4 bases; J trimming: 6 bases; junction bases outside the gene matches: 8. The CDR3 covers 16 residues. CDR1 is SGDLS and CDR2 is YYNGEE in the germline V gene. The CDR3 DNA reads TGTGCCAGCAGCACAGGGACTAGCGGGGAAAGGGATACGCAGTATTTT. It is translated as CASSTGTSGERDTQYF. The whole variable domain, filled in from reference TRBV9 and TRBJ2-3, reads DSGVTQTPKHLITATGQRVTLRCSPRSGDLSVYWYQQSLDQGLQFLIQYYNGEERAKGNILERFSAQQFPDLHSELNLSSLELGDSALYFCASSTGTSGERDTQYFGPGTRLTVL.

V and J are TRBV10-3 and TRBJ2-3; TRBD1 is a possible D gene (5 bases). Per germline, CDR1 ENHRY and CDR2 SYGVKD. This CDR3 region has 14 residues. V was pared by 5 bases and J by 5 bases, with 14 bases between. In DNA, the CDR3 is TGTGCCATCAGTAGAGGCAGGGATGGAGATACGCAGTATTTT. This sequence encodes CAISRGRDGDTQYF.

The rearrangement uses TRBV24-1 and TRBJ2-1; 11 positions agree with TRBD1. The trim removed 1 base at V and 7 bases at J, leaving 5 bases unmatched. This CDR3 comprises 16 residues. Germline V lookup: CDR1 KGHDR, CDR2 SFDVKD. CDR3 nucleotide sequence: TGTGCCACCAGTGATTTTACGGGACAGGGGGGAAATGAGCAGTTCTTC. Residues: CATSDFTGQGGNEQFF.

V is TRBV6-1 and J is TRBJ2-7; 11 nucleotides agree with TRBD1. The junction had 7 bases not matched to a gene; V was cut back by 2 bases and J by 1 base. In germline, CDR1 is MNHNS, CDR2 SASEGT. The CDR3 is made up of 17 amino acids. The CDR3 spells CASSERGGTGGSYEQYV. The DNA of the CDR3 is TGTGCCAGCAGTGAAAGAGGGGGGACAGGGGGATCCTACGAGCAGTACGTC.